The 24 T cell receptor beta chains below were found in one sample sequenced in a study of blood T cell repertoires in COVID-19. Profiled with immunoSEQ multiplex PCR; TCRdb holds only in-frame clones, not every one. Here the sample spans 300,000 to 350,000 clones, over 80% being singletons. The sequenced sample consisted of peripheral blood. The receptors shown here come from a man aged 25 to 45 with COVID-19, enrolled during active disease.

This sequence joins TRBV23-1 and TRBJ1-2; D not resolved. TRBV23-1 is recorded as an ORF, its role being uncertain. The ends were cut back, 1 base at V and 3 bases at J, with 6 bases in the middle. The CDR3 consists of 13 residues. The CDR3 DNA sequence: TGCGCCAGCAGTCAATTGGAGGACTATGGCTACACCTTC. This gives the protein CASSQLEDYGYTF.

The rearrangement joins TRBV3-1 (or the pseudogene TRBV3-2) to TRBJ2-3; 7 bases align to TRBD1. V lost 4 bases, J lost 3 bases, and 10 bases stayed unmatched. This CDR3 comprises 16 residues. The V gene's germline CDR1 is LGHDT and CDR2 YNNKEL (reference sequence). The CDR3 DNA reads TGTGCCAGCAGCCTCTTACAGGGGTTTCAAACAGATACGCAGTATTTT. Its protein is CASSLLQGFQTDTQYF.

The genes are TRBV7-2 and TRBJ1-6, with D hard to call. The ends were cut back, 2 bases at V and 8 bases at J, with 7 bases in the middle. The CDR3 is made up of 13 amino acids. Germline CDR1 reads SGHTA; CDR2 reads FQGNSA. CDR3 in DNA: TGTGCCAGCAGCTTATGGCCCGATTCACCCCTCCACTTT. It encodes CASSLWPDSPLHF.

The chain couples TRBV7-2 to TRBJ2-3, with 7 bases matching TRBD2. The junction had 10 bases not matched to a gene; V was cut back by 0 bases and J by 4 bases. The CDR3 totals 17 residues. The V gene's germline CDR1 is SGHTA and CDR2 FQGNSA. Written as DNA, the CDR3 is TGTGCCAGCAGCTTAGCTCCGACTAGCAAGACAGCAGATACGCAGTATTTT. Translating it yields CASSLAPTSKTADTQYF.

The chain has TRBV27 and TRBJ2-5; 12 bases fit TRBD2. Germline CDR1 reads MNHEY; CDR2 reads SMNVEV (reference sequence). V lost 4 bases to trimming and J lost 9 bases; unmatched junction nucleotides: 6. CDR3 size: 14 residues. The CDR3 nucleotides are TGTGCCAGCAGTTCCTCTAGCGGGGGGGGGTCCCAGTACTTC. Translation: CASSSSSGGGSQYF.

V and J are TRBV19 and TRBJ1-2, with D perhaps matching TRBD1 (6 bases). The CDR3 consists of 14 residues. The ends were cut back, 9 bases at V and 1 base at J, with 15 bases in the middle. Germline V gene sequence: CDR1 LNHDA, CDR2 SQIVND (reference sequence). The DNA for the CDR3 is TGTGCCAGCTCCCGGACAGTTCGTAACTATGGCTACACCTTC. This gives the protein CASSRTVRNYGYTF.

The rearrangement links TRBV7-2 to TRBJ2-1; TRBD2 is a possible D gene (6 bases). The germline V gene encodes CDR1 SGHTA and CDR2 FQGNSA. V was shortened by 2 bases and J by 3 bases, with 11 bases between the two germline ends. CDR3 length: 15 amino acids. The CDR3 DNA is TGTGCCAGCAGCTTACAGGAGGGGAGCTACAATGAGCAGTTCTTC. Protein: CASSLQEGSYNEQFF.

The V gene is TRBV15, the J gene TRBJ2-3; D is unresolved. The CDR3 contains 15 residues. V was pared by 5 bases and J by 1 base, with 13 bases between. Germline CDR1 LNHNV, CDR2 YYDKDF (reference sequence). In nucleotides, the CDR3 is TGTGCCACCAGCCGTCCCGACCTAGGCACAGATACGCAGTATTTT. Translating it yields CATSRPDLGTDTQYF.

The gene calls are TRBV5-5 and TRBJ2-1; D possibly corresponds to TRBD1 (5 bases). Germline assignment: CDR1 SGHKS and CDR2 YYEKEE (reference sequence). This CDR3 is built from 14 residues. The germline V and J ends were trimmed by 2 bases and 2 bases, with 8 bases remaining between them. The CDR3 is CASSFDSTYNEQFF. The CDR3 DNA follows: TGTGCCAGCAGCTTTGACAGTACCTACAATGAGCAGTTCTTC. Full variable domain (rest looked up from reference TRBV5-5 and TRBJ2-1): DAGVTQSPTHLIKTRGQQVTLRCSPISGHKSVSWYQQVLGQGPQFIFQYYEKEERGRGNFPDRFSARQFPNYSSELNVNALLLGDSALYLCASSFDSTYNEQFFGPGTRLTVL.

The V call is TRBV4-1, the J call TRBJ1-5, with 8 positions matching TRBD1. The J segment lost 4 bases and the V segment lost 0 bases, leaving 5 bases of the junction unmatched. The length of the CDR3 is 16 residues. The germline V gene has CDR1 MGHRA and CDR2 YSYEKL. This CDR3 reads CASSQDGQGQNQPQHF. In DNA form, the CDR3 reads TGCGCCAGCAGCCAAGATGGACAGGGACAAAATCAGCCCCAGCATTTT.

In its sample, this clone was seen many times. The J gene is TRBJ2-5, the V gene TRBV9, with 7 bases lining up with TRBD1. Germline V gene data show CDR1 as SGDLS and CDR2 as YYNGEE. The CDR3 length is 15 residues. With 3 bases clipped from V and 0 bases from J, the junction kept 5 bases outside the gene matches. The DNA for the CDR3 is TGTGCCAGCAGCGGGGGGACAGTGTACCAAGAGACCCAGTACTTC. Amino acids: CASSGGTVYQETQYF.

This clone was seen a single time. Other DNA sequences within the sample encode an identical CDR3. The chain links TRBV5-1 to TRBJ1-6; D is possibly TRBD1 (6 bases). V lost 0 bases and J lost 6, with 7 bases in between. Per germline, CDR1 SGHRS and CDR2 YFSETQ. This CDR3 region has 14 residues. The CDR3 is CASSLDRVNSPLHF. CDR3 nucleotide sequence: TGCGCCAGCAGCTTGGACAGGGTTAATTCACCCCTCCACTTT.

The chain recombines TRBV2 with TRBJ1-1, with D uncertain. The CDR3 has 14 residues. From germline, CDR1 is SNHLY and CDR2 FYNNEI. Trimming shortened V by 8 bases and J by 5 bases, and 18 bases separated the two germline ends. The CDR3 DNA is TGTGCCAGCGAAACCTCCAGTGAGGGAACTGAAGCTTTCTTT. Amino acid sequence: CASETSSEGTEAFF.

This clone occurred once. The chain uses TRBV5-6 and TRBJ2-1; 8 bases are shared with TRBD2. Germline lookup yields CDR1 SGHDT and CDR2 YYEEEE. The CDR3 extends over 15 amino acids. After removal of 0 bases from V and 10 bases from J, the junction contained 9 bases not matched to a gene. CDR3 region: CASSLAMRGAREQFF. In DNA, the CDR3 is TGTGCCAGCAGCTTGGCAATGCGGGGGGCCCGAGAGCAGTTCTTC.

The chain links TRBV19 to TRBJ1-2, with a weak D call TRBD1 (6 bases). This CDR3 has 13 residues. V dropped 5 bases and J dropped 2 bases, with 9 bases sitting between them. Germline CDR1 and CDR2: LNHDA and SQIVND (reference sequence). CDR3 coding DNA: TGTGCCAGTAGTCGAACAGGGAACTATGGCTACACCTTC. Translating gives CASSRTGNYGYTF.

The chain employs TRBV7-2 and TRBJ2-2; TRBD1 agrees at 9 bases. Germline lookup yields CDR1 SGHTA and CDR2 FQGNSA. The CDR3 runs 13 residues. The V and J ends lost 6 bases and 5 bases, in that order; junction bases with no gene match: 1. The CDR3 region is CASRDRGTGELFF. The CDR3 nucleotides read TGTGCCAGCAGGGACAGGGGTACCGGGGAGCTGTTTTTT. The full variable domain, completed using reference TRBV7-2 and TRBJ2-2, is GAGVSQSPSNKVTEKGKDVELRCDPISGHTALYWYRQSLGQGLEFLIYFQGNSAPDKSGLPSDRFSAERTGGSVSTLTIQRTQQEDSAVYLCASRDRGTGELFFGEGSRLTVL.

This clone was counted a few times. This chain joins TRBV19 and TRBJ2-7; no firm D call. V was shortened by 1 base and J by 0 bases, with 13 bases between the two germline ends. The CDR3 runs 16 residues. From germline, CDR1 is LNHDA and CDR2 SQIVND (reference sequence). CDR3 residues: CASSIVLQASSYEQYF. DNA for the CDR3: TGTGCCAGTAGTATAGTCCTTCAGGCGAGCTCCTACGAGCAGTACTTC.

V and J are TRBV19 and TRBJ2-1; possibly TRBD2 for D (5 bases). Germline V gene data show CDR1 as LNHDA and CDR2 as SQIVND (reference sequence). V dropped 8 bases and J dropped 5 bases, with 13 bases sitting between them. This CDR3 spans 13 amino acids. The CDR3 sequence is CASQSDWNNEQFF. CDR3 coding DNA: TGTGCCAGTCAATCGGACTGGAACAATGAGCAGTTCTTC.

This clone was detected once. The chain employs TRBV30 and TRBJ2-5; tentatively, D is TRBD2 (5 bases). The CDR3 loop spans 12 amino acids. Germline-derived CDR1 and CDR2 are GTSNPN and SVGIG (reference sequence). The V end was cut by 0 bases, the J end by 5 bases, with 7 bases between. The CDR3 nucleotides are TGTGCCTGGAGTGTAACGGGGGAGACCCAGTACTTC. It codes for CAWSVTGETQYF.

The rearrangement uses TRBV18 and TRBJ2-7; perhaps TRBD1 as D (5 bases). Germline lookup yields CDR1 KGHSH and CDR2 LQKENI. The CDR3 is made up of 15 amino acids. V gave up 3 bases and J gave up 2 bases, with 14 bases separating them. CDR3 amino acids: CASSPKGREPYEQYF. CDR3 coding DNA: TGTGCCAGCTCACCGAAGGGCAGGGAACCCTACGAGCAGTACTTC. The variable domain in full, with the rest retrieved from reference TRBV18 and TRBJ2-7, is NAGVMQNPRHLVRRRGQEARLRCSPMKGHSHVYWYRQLPEEGLKFMVYLQKENIIDESGMPKERFSAEFPKEGPSILRIQQVVRGDSAAYFCASSPKGREPYEQYFGPGTRLTVT.

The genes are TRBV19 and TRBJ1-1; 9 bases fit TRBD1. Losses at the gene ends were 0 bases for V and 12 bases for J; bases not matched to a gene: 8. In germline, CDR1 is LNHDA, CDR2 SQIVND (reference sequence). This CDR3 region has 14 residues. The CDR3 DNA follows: TGTGCCAGTAGTATAGATAGAGACAGGGGGACAACTTTCTTT. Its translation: CASSIDRDRGTTFF. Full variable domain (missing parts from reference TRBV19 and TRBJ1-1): DGGITQSPKYLFRKEGQNVTLSCEQNLNHDAMYWYRQDPGQGLRLIYYSQIVNDFQKGDIAEGYSVSREKKESFPLTVTSAQKNPTAFYLCASSIDRDRGTTFFGQGTRLTVV.

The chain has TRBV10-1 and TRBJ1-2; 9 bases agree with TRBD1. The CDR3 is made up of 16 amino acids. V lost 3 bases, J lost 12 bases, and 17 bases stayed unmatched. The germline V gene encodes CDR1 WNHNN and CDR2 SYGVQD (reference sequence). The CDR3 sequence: CASSEPRSPGQGYHTF. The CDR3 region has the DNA TGCGCCAGCAGTGAACCAAGATCTCCGGGACAGGGTTATCACACCTTC.

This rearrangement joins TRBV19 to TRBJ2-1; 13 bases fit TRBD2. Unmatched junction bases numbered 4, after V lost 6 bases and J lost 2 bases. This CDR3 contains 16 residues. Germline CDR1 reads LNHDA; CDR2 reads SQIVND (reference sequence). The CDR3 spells CASSTTSGRAYNEQFF. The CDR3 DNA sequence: TGTGCCAGTAGCACCACTAGCGGGAGGGCCTACAATGAGCAGTTCTTC.

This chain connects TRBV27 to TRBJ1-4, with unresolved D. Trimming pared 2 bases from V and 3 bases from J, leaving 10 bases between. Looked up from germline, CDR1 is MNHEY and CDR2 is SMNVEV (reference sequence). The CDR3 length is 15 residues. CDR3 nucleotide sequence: TGTGCCAGCAGTTTACTGGCATCAGCTAATGAAAAACTGTTTTTT. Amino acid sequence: CASSLLASANEKLFF.